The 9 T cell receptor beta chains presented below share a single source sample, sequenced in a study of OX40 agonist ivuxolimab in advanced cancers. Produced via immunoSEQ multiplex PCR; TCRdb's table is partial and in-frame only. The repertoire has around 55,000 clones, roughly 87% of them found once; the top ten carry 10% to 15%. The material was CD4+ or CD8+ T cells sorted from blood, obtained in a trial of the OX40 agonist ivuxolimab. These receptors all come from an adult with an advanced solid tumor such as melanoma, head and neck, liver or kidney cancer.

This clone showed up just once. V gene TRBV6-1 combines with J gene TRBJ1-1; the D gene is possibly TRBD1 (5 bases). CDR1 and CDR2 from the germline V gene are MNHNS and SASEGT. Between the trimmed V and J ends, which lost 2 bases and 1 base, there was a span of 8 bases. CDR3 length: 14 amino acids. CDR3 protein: CASSESGANTEAFF. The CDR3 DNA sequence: TGTGCCAGCAGTGAATCCGGGGCGAACACTGAAGCTTTCTTT.

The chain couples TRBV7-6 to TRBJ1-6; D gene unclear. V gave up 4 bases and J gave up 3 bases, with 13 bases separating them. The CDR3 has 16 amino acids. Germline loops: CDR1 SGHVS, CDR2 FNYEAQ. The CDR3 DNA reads TGTGCCAGCAGCTCCGGGCCTTCCTTCTATAATTCACCCCTCCACTTT. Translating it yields CASSSGPSFYNSPLHF.

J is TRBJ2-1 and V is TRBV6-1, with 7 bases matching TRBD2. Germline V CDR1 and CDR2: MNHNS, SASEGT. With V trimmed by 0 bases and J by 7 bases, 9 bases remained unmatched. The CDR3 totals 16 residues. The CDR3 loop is CASSEAAGEIGNEQFF. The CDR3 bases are TGTGCCAGCAGTGAAGCTGCGGGAGAGATAGGAAATGAGCAGTTCTTC.

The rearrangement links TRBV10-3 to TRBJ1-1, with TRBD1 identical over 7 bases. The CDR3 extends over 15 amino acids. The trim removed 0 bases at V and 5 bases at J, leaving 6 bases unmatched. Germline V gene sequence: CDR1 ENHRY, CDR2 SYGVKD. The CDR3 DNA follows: TGTGCCATCAGTGAGTCCAGGGGGGGCGGGACTGAAGCTTTCTTT. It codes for CAISESRGGGTEAFF.

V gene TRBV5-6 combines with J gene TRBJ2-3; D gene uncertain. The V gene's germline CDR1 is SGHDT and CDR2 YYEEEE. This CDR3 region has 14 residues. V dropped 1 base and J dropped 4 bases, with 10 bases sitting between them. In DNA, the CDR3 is TGTGCCAGCAGCTTGACTCTAGAGCCAGATACGCAGTATTTT. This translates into CASSLTLEPDTQYF.

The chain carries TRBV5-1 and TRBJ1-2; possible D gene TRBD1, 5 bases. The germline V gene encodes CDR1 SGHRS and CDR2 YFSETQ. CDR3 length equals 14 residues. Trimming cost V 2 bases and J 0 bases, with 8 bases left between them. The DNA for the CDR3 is TGCGCCAGCAGCTTCGAGGGACCTAACTATGGCTACACCTTC. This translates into CASSFEGPNYGYTF.

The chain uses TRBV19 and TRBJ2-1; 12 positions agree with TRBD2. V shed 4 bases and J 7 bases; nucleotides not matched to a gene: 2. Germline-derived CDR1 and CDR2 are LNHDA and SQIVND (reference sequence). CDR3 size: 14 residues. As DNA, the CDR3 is TGTGCCAGTAGTAGACTAGCGGGAGAAAATGAGCAGTTCTTC. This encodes CASSRLAGENEQFF.

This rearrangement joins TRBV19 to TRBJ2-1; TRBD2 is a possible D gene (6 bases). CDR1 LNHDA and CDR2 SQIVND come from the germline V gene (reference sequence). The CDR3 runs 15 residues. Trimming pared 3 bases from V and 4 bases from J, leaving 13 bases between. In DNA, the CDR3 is TGTGCCAGTAGTATTGTCCAGCGGGCTTACAATGAGCAGTTCTTC. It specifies CASSIVQRAYNEQFF.

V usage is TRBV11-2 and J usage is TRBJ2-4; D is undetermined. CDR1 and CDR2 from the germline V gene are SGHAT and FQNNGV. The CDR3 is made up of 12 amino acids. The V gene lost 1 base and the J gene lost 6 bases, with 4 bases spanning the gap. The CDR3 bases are TGTGCCAGCAGCTTAGTAGGAAACATTCAGTACTTC. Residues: CASSLVGNIQYF.